Listed here is a single T cell receptor (beta chain). Its antigen is still unknown. Base-call qualities are not available, and no considerably larger clone is one nucleotide away. Library preparation used the immunoSEQ multiplex PCR assay. As stored in TCRdb, this immuneACCESS dataset retains in-frame rearrangements with V and J assigned. A fraction of the clones does not appear; measured against another copy, unresolved V genes explain less than half of the discrepancy, and the remainder lacks a known reason. This sample has 80,000 or so clones in its table, and roughly 91% of those were observed once. In total, the top ten clones hold 17% of the sample. This sample was taken from a study of control samples from healthy donors and cancer patients (dated by TCRdb to the early 2020s). CDR3 length: 13 amino acids, cysteine to phenylalanine. This entry keeps only the CDR3 DNA: 39 bases, framed from base 1. V was cut back by 2 bases and J by 2 bases, leaving a gap of 6 bases between them.

The chain is assembled from TRBV12-3 or TRBV12-4 and TRBJ1-1; no confident D gene assignment can be made. Sequences were obtained from blood. This clonotype originated in a man in his fifties or sixties in good health. The nucleotide sequence reads as follows: TGTGCCAGCAGTTTATTCGGAAACACTGAAGCTTTCTTT. It is translated as CASSLFGNTEAFF.